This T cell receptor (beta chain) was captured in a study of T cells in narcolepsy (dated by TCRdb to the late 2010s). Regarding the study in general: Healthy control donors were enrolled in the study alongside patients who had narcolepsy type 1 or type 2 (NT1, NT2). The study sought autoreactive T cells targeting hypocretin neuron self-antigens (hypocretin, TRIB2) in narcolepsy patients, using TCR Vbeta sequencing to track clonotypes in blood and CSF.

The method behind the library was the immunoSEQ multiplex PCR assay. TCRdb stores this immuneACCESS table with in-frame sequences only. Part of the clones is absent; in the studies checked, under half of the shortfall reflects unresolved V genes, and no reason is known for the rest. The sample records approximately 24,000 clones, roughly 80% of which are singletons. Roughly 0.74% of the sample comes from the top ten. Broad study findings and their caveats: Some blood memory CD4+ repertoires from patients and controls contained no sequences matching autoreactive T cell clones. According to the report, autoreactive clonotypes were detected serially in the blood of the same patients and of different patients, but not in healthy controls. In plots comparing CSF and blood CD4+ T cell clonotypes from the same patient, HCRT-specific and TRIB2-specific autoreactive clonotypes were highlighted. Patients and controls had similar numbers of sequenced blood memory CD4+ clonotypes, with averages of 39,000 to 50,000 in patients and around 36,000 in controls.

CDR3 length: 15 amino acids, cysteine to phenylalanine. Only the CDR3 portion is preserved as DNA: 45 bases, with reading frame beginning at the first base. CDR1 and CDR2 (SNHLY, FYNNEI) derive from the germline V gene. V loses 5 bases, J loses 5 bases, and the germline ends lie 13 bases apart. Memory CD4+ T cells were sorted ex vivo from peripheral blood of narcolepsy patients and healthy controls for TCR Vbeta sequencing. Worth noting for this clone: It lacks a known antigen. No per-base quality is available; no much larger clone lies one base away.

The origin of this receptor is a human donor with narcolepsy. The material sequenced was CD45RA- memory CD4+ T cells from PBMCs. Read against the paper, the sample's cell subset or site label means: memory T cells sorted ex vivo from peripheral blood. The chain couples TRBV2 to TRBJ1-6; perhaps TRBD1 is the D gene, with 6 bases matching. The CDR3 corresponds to CASSPTGSNNSPLHF. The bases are TGTGCCAGCAGTCCAACAGGGAGTAATAATTCACCCCTCCACTTT.